The 5 T cell receptor beta chains presented below share a single source sample, sequenced in a study of T-cell memory formation after mild COVID-19. TCRdb used MiXCR to reprocess the 5' RACE reads, holding one entry per CDR3 protein. The sample has hundreds of thousands of distinct CDR3 sequences, roughly a quarter seen once. Sequences were obtained from PBMCs or a T cell subset sorted from them (not recorded which). Receptors were obtained from an adult woman who had mild COVID-19 (a few samples of this study predate the infection). Cell type and time point are not known.

This clonotype was recorded a few times. The V and J genes are TRBV3-1 and TRBJ2-3, with a tentative D call TRBD1 (6 bases). The CDR3 runs to 17 residues. Trimming pared 0 bases from V and 0 bases from J, leaving 13 bases between. From germline, CDR1 is LGHDT and CDR2 YNNKEL (reference sequence). CDR3 amino acids: CASSQDQTGSSTDTQYF. CDR3 DNA: TGTGCCAGCAGCCAAGATCAAACAGGGTCCAGCACAGATACGCAGTATTTT.

The J gene is TRBJ2-3, the V gene TRBV6-6; the D gene is possibly TRBD1 (6 bases). V was cut by 5 bases and J by 2 bases, with 11 bases left in between. CDR1 is MNHNY and CDR2 is SVGAGI in the germline V gene (reference sequence). The length of the CDR3 is 14 residues. CDR3 coding DNA: TGTGCCAGCAGTGACGTGGGGGCCACAGATACGCAGTATTTT. As protein: CASSDVGATDTQYF.

In nucleotides, the CDR3 is TGTGCCAGCAGCCCGCTCGGACTAGCGGGGATGGGAGAGACCCAGTACTTC. The encoded protein is CASSPLGLAGMGETQYF. This chain joins TRBV3-1 and TRBJ2-5; 12 positions agree with TRBD2. The CDR3 is 17 residues long. Germline CDR1 reads LGHDT; CDR2 reads YNNKEL (reference sequence). V trimming: 4 bases; J trimming: 4 bases; junction bases outside the gene matches: 10.

The chain has TRBV7-6 and TRBJ2-7, with a weak D call TRBD2 (6 bases). From germline, CDR1 is SGHVS and CDR2 FNYEAQ. The CDR3 spans 16 residues. Trimming pared 0 bases from V and 1 base from J, leaving 13 bases between. DNA of the CDR3: TGTGCCAGCAGCTTAGCCGCTGGACTATTTTCCTACGAGCAGTACTTC. Protein product: CASSLAAGLFSYEQYF. The variable domain in full, completed from reference TRBV7-6 and TRBJ2-7, reads GAGVSQSPRYKVTKRGQDVALRCDPISGHVSLYWYRQALGQGPEFLTYFNYEAQQDKSGLPNDRFSAERPEGSISTLTIQRTEQRDSAMYRCASSLAAGLFSYEQYFGPGTRLTVT.

The rearrangement links TRBV5-1 to TRBJ1-1, with D perhaps matching TRBD1 (6 bases). The germline V gene has CDR1 SGHRS and CDR2 YFSETQ. Deletions cut 4 bases from V and 0 bases from J, with 13 bases between. This CDR3 region has 15 residues. The CDR3 coding sequence is TGCGCCAGCAGCCCAGATTCAGGGGTGAACACTGAAGCTTTCTTT. Translated, it gives CASSPDSGVNTEAFF.